Each of the 12 T cell receptor beta chains below was sequenced from the same sample in a study of T cells in Graves' hyperthyroidism and ophthalmopathy. Researchers took RNA transcripts and amplified the TCR beta CDR3 regions from them. TCR CDR3 underwent first-round RT-PCR with the HTBI primer set. TCRdb used MiXCR to reprocess the multiplex PCR reads, holding one entry per CDR3 protein. Here the sample spans about 380,000 distinct CDR3 sequences, approximately 15% being singletons. Sequenced sample: blood. Receptors originate from a man younger than 40 with Graves' hyperthyroidism that later progressed to Graves' ophthalmopathy.

This chain uses TRBV25-1 with TRBJ2-2; the D gene is possibly TRBD1 (5 bases). Germline values: CDR1 MGHDK, CDR2 SYGVNS. There are 15 residues in the CDR3. Trimming stripped 2 bases from V and 0 bases from J, with 7 bases between. In DNA, the CDR3 is TGTGCCAGCAGTGAAAGGACACCGAACACCGGGGAGCTGTTTTTT. It yields the protein CASSERTPNTGELFF.

Of note for this clonotype: A much larger clone sits a single nucleotide away, making a read error possible. The chain uses TRBV7-6 and TRBJ2-7; maybe TRBD2 (6 bases). CDR3 length equals 15 residues. The germline CDR1 and CDR2 sequences are SGHVS and FNYEAQ. CDR3 loop: CASSLGLGAIYGQYF. Here the CDR3 DNA reads TGTGCCAGCAGCTTAGGACTAGGGGCCATCTACGGGCAGTACTTC.

This clonotype was seen a few times. This chain joins TRBV29-1 and TRBJ2-5, with D tentatively TRBD1 or TRBD2 (5 bases each). Germline V CDR1 and CDR2: SQVTM, ANQGSEA. This CDR3 has 15 amino acids. The germline V and J ends were trimmed by 4 bases and 1 base, with 16 bases remaining between them. The CDR3 DNA reads as TGCAGCGTTGGCCCCCGGGGACGGCCCCAAGAGACCCAGTACTTC. This sequence encodes CSVGPRGRPQETQYF.

This clonotype was found many times. The V gene is TRBV6-1, the J gene TRBJ1-2; D remains ambiguous. Trimming cost V 5 bases and J 5 bases, with 15 bases left between them. Per germline, CDR1 MNHNS and CDR2 SASEGT. The CDR3 totals 14 residues. In DNA, the CDR3 is TGTGCCAGCAGTCAAGGACGCAGCCCATATGGCTACACCTTC. Amino acids: CASSQGRSPYGYTF.

In this sample, this clonotype turned up a few times. The V call is TRBV27, the J call TRBJ1-6; D is uncertain. Looked up from germline, CDR1 is MNHEY and CDR2 is SMNVEV (reference sequence). V was clipped by 3 bases and J by 3 bases, with 15 bases between them. The CDR3 runs to 17 residues. As DNA, the CDR3 is TGTGCCAGCAGTTTTATCGGTACCCCTTACTATAATTCACCCCTCCACTTT. Translated: CASSFIGTPYYNSPLHF.

This clonotype was counted between two and nine times. V gene TRBV11-2 combines with J gene TRBJ2-2; TRBD2 might be the D (5 bases). The V gene lost 7 bases and the J gene lost 4 bases, with 19 bases spanning the gap. CDR1 and CDR2 (germline): SGHAT, FQNNGV. This CDR3 comprises 16 residues. The CDR3 DNA reads TGTGCCAGCACCACCCCCACGGGGATCGGCACCGGGGAGCTGTTTTTT. It specifies CASTTPTGIGTGELFF.

There are many counts of this clonotype. The CDR3: CASEDRNSDGYTF. The DNA of the CDR3 is TGTGCCAGCGAGGACCGGAACAGCGATGGCTACACCTTC. V usage is TRBV28 and J usage is TRBJ1-2; D gene unclear. V was pared by 8 bases and J by 6 bases, with 16 bases between. Germline V CDR1 and CDR2: MDHEN, SYDVKM. This CDR3 is built from 13 residues.

At least ten counts were recorded for this clonotype. J is TRBJ2-7 and V is TRBV11-2; D not resolved. Germline CDR1 SGHAT, CDR2 FQNNGV. Between the trimmed V and J ends, which lost 1 base and 1 base, there was a span of 20 bases. The CDR3 totals 18 residues. CDR3: CASSLAGVGPLRSYEQYF. Written as DNA, the CDR3 is TGTGCCAGCAGCTTAGCAGGAGTTGGCCCGTTGCGTTCCTACGAGCAGTACTTC.

The chain carries TRBV4-1 and TRBJ1-6; the D gene is possibly TRBD1 (5 bases). Germline-derived CDR1 and CDR2 are MGHRA and YSYEKL. The CDR3 sequence is 17 residues long. The V and J ends lost 4 bases and 6 bases respectively, with 19 bases between them. The CDR3 sequence is CASSPLGTGMLNSPLHF. The DNA of the CDR3 is TGCGCCAGCAGCCCCCTGGGGACCGGGATGCTTAATTCACCCCTCCACTTT.

There are many counts of this clonotype. The chain joins TRBV5-1 to TRBJ2-3, with D tentatively TRBD1 or TRBD2 (5 bases each). With 2 bases removed from V and 4 bases from J, the gap between germline ends came to 20 bases. CDR1 is SGHRS and CDR2 is YFSETQ in the germline V gene. The CDR3 is 17 amino acids. The CDR3 DNA is TGCGCCAGCAGCTTAGGGGCCCAACGGGGATCGGCAGATACGCAGTATTTT. Amino acids: CASSLGAQRGSADTQYF.

The genes are TRBV9 and TRBJ2-1; tentatively, D is TRBD1 (5 bases). The V gene's germline CDR1 is SGDLS and CDR2 YYNGEE. V was trimmed by 4 bases and J by 0 bases, leaving 11 bases between them. There are 15 residues in the CDR3. In DNA form, the CDR3 reads TGTGCCAGCAGCCCACAGGTCTTCTCCTACAATGAGCAGTTCTTC. Translated: CASSPQVFSYNEQFF.

The gene calls are TRBV5-5 and TRBJ1-4, with a weak D call TRBD1 (6 bases). V was cut by 0 bases and J by 5 bases, with 11 bases left in between. This CDR3 region has 15 residues. Germline V lookup: CDR1 SGHKS, CDR2 YYEKEE (reference sequence). CDR3 bases: TGTGCCAGCAGCTTGGCGGGAAGGGGGAATGAAAAACTGTTTTTT. As protein: CASSLAGRGNEKLFF.